The 8 T cell receptor beta chains below all came from one sample that was sequenced in a study of blood T cell repertoires in COVID-19. TCRdb keeps only in-frame clones here, not all; method: immunoSEQ multiplex PCR. The profile shows about 250,000 clones, roughly 90% of them singletons. Specimen: peripheral blood. These receptors all stem from a woman aged 40 to 50 who had recovered from COVID-19.

CDR3 bases: TGCGCCAGCAGCTATCTAGCGGGAGGGGGCACAGATACGCAGTATTTT. Translation: CASSYLAGGGTDTQYF. The genes are TRBV5-1 and TRBJ2-3; 12 positions agree with TRBD2. The CDR3 contains 16 residues. Germline CDR1 and CDR2: SGHRS and YFSETQ. The ends lost 3 bases at V and 1 base at J; junction bases unmatched: 3.

The rearrangement uses TRBV19 and TRBJ2-2, with 7 bases fitting TRBD2. CDR1 LNHDA and CDR2 SQIVND come from the germline V gene (reference sequence). The CDR3 spans 20 residues. V lost 0 bases to trimming and J lost 6 bases; unmatched junction nucleotides: 19. This chain's CDR3 is CASSIDYFLAGDAFAGELFF. The CDR3, as DNA: TGTGCCAGTAGTATAGATTATTTTCTTGCGGGGGACGCCTTCGCCGGGGAGCTGTTTTTT.

J is TRBJ2-2 and V is TRBV11-2, with 8 bases matching TRBD1. V lost 0 bases and J lost 2; bases outside the gene matches: 5. Germline CDR1 and CDR2: SGHAT and FQNNGV. The CDR3 totals 17 residues. DNA for the CDR3: TGTGCCAGCAGCTTAGAGCCAGACAGGGGAAACACCGGGGAGCTGTTTTTT. It yields the protein CASSLEPDRGNTGELFF.

The J gene is TRBJ2-7, the V gene TRBV19, with 11 bases that match TRBD1. The junction had 2 bases not matched to a gene; V was cut back by 6 bases and J by 1 base. Germline assignment: CDR1 LNHDA and CDR2 SQIVND (reference sequence). The CDR3 is made up of 14 amino acids. The CDR3 loop is CASRDRGQSYEQYF. The CDR3, as DNA: TGTGCCAGTAGGGACAGGGGGCAATCCTACGAGCAGTACTTC.

The genes are TRBV28 and TRBJ1-4; D may be TRBD1 (5 bases). V gave up 6 bases and J gave up 6 bases, with 17 bases separating them. The CDR3 length is 15 residues. The germline CDR1 and CDR2 sequences are MDHEN and SYDVKM. The DNA of the CDR3 is TGTGCCAGCAGCCCGACACGGATAGGGGATGAAAAACTGTTTTTT. Its translation: CASSPTRIGDEKLFF.

Details on this clone: Since a much larger clone is just one base distant, this may be a read error. V gene TRBV7-2 combines with J gene TRBJ1-2; 7 nucleotides match TRBD1. CDR1 and CDR2 from the germline V gene are SGHTA and FQGNSA. The ends lost 4 bases at V and 1 base at J; junction bases unmatched: 3. This CDR3 comprises 14 residues. The DNA of the CDR3 is TGTGCCAGCAGCTCCTGGGACAGTAACTATGGCTACACCTTC. Translated: CASSSWDSNYGYTF.

V and J are TRBV5-1 and TRBJ1-2; 8 bases map to TRBD1. Germline CDR1 reads SGHRS; CDR2 reads YFSETQ. Unmatched junction bases numbered 10, after V lost 0 bases and J lost 6 bases. The CDR3 totals 16 residues. CDR3 in amino acids: CASSLGPDRGRNGYTF. The CDR3 DNA sequence: TGCGCCAGCAGCTTGGGACCTGACAGGGGAAGAAATGGCTACACCTTC.

This rearrangement joins TRBV7-2 to TRBJ1-3, with a possible D match to TRBD1 (5 bases). V lost 3 bases, J lost 9 bases, and 15 bases lay in between. Germline loops: CDR1 SGHTA, CDR2 FQGNSA. The CDR3 covers 14 residues. The CDR3 region has the DNA TGTGCCAGCAGCTTCAATGGTCCCGGGGGCACCATATATTTT. Residues: CASSFNGPGGTIYF. Based on the CDR3 plus reference TRBV7-2 and TRBJ1-3, the full variable domain is GAGVSQSPSNKVTEKGKDVELRCDPISGHTALYWYRQSLGQGLEFLIYFQGNSAPDKSGLPSDRFSAERTGGSVSTLTIQRTQQEDSAVYLCASSFNGPGGTIYFGEGSWLTVV.